The sequence of this TCR beta chain was determined in a study of early stage breast cancer tumors. In the study overall: Of roughly 17 invasive breast tumors, 11 to 12 were hormone receptor-positive, HER2-negative.

Turning to this clone: The antigen is not known.

CDR3 size: 18 residues. The germline gives CDR1 SGDLS, CDR2 YYNGEE. J was trimmed by 2 bases and V by 0 bases; bases with no gene match: 13. Findings and limits, study-wide: Tumor and normal breast were distinguished via blood comparison in about 90% of the 16 patients. Commonly generated sequences made up most enriched TCRB sequences shared between patients. Compared with adjacent normal breast tissue, tumors showed 2 to 2.5-fold greater T cell density and higher clonality.

Sequencing was performed with immunoSEQ multiplex PCR; in TCRdb, only in-frame clones are kept and a portion is missing. Of tens of thousands of clones listed, about three quarters were seen once; the top ten hold 7.2%. Sequenced: blood. The TCR was taken from a person aged 45 to 59 with breast cancer. This rearrangement joins TRBV9 to TRBJ1-2, with 7 bases identical to TRBD1. DNA of the CDR3: TGTGCCAGCAGCGTAGGAGTTGGAGGAACAGGGGCGAACTATGGCTACACCTTC. Translating it yields CASSVGVGGTGANYGYTF.